The entry that follows covers one T cell receptor beta chain sequence. Germline assignment: CDR1 ENHRY and CDR2 SYGVKD. The CDR3 extends over 15 amino acids. V was trimmed by 2 bases and J by 4 bases, leaving 14 bases between them. The data originate from a study of CD8 T cells in Susac syndrome. The RNA, roughly 0.45 to 1 ug, was put through reverse transcription using random hexamers. MiXCR was run by TCRdb on the immunoSEQ multiplex PCR reads, yielding one entry per CDR3 protein. The sample lists 160,000 or so distinct CDR3 sequences, approximately 93% seen once, with about 0.1% in the top ten. The TCR originated in a human donor with multiple sclerosis. The chain couples TRBV10-3 to TRBJ1-1; D perhaps matches TRBD1 (6 bases). The source material was CD4+ T cells from PBMCs. CDR3 protein: CAISETGSGITEAFF. The CDR3 DNA reads TGTGCCATCAGTGAGACAGGGAGTGGGATCACTGAAGCTTTCTTT.